The 5 T cell receptor beta chains reported below all come from one sample, sequenced in a study of vaccination effects on CD4 cells after COVID-19. ViraFEST assay sequencing came after antigen-specific CD4+ T cells were expanded with viral peptide pools. The culture ran for roughly ten days before CD4+ T cells were isolated. People in the vaccine group had not been infected with SARS-CoV-2 before, and their nucleocapsid antibodies were negative. These receptors' targets are unknown. Sequenced by immunoSEQ multiplex PCR; TCRdb stores in-frame clones only, minus some. The sample has 20,000 to 25,000 clones; around 76% are singletons. Source: CD4+ T cells from PBMCs cultured with HCoV-NL63 spike peptides, taken before COVID-19 vaccination. Receptors originate from a human donor who received a COVID-19 vaccine.

The chain employs TRBV5-5 and TRBJ1-1; 8 bases map to TRBD1. Germline V CDR1 and CDR2: SGHKS, YYEKEE (reference sequence). J was trimmed by 1 base and V by 4 bases; bases with no gene match: 9. The CDR3 loop spans 16 amino acids. The CDR3 here is CASSPLKDRGNTEAFF. In nucleotides, the CDR3 is TGTGCCAGCAGCCCGCTGAAAGACAGGGGGAACACTGAAGCTTTCTTT.

CDR3 amino acids: CASSQGISYEQYF. The DNA for the CDR3 is TGTGCCAGCAGCCAAGGGATCTCCTACGAGCAGTACTTC. The rearrangement uses TRBV14 and TRBJ2-7; no clear D gene. CDR1 and CDR2 from the germline V gene are SGHDN and FVKESK. Deletions cut 1 base from V and 0 bases from J, with 4 bases between. This CDR3 region has 13 residues.

This sequence joins TRBV19 and TRBJ2-5; maybe TRBD2 (6 bases). V lost 2 bases and J 4 bases, leaving 14 bases between the germline ends. The germline V gene has CDR1 LNHDA and CDR2 SQIVND (reference sequence). The CDR3 length is 15 residues. CDR3 DNA sequence: TGTGCCAGTAGTATATCCGCCGGGACTGTAGAGACCCAGTACTTC. This codes for CASSISAGTVETQYF.

The chain couples TRBV18 to TRBJ2-1, with TRBD2 matching 7 bases. Germline V gene lookup returns CDR1 KGHSH and CDR2 LQKENI. This CDR3 contains 14 residues. V lost 5 bases, J lost 5 bases, and 6 bases stayed unmatched. The CDR3 coding sequence is TGTGCCAGCTCAGGGCTAGCGGCAAACAATGAGCAGTTCTTC. Its protein is CASSGLAANNEQFF.

The genes are TRBV19 and TRBJ2-3; 11 bases are a match to TRBD2. Germline CDR1 is LNHDA and CDR2 is SQIVND (reference sequence). The V and J ends lost 5 bases and 2 bases, in that order; junction bases with no gene match: 6. This CDR3 contains 16 residues. The CDR3 DNA is TGTGCCAGTAGTGTCACTAGCGGGAGTCTCACAGATACGCAGTATTTT. Translated: CASSVTSGSLTDTQYF.